These T cell receptor beta chains were read from a single sample in a study of cytomegalovirus exposure and HLA in healthy donors. Only in-frame clones appear in the TCRdb table, and some are missing; sequencing was by immunoSEQ multiplex PCR. The table records about 130,000 clones, roughly 73% of them present only once. The sequenced material came from PBMCs. All receptors derive from a man aged 55 to 69 in good health and CMV-seropositive. CDR3s include the opening cysteine and the closing phenylalanine or tryptophan. A D gene is named only where the DNA matches it firmly. Rows may omit the clone size; those that give it use once, few, many or a size class.

v_gene	d_gene	abundance	j_gene	CDR3nt	CDR3aa
TRBV28	NA	few	TRBJ2-7	TGTGCCAGCAGTTCGAGTAGATACGAGCAGTACTTC	CASSSSRYEQYF
TRBV28	NA	NA	TRBJ1-2	TGTGCCAGCAATGATTGGGGGGGGATCTATGGCTACACCTTC	CASNDWGGIYGYTF
TRBV7-8	NA	NA	TRBJ2-2	TGTGCCAGCAGCTTAGCGCCATTCGGCGGGGAGCTGTTTTTT	CASSLAPFGGELFF
TRBV5-1	TRBD1	few	TRBJ1-1	TGCGCCAGCAGCGCCGGGACAGGGTACGACACTGAAGCTTTCTTT	CASSAGTGYDTEAFF
TRBV19	NA	NA	TRBJ1-1	TGTGCCAGTAGTCAAACTCGGGGGGCTGAAGCTTTCTTT	CASSQTRGAEAFF
TRBV4-1	NA	few	TRBJ1-1	TGCGCCAGCAGCCAGCCCCAGGGCACTGAAGCTTTCTTT	CASSQPQGTEAFF
TRBV2	NA	few	TRBJ1-5	TGTGCCAGCAGTGAAAGGGGTTATAGCAATCAGCCCCAGCATTTT	CASSERGYSNQPQHF
TRBV5-4	TRBD2	NA	TRBJ2-3	TGTGCCAGCAGCTCCCAAGCGGGGGGGGTCACAGATACGCAGTATTTT	CASSSQAGGVTDTQYF
TRBV4-1	NA	NA	TRBJ2-3	TGCGCCAGCAGCCAAGGGGCAGATATGGGGGCCGGCACAGATACGCAGTATTTT	CASSQGADMGAGTDTQYF
TRBV11-3	NA	few	TRBJ1-1	TGTGCCAGCAGCTTCGGATATGAGGGCACTGAAGCTTTCTTT	CASSFGYEGTEAFF
TRBV5-4	NA	NA	TRBJ1-2	TGTGCCAGCAGCTTGGGCAGGGATGGCTACACCTTC	CASSLGRDGYTF
TRBV10-3	NA	NA	TRBJ1-1	TGTGCCTCCCGCCAGGGGAGTGGTACTGAAGCTTTCTTT	CASRQGSGTEAFF
TRBV5-1	TRBD1	NA	TRBJ1-1	TGCGCCAGTTTCAGGGGGAATAGCGTGAACACTGAAGCTTTCTTT	CASFRGNSVNTEAFF
TRBV13	TRBD1	NA	TRBJ2-7	TGTGCCAGCAGCTATACAGGGGCCTACGAGCAGTACTTC	CASSYTGAYEQYF
TRBV6-5	NA	NA	TRBJ2-7	TGTGCCAGCAGTTACTCCGAGGGTCTGGGGTCCTACGAGCAGTACTTC	CASSYSEGLGSYEQYF
TRBV5-4	NA	NA	TRBJ2-7	TGTGCCAGCAGCTTGGGGGGGGGCATTTCTTCCGAGCAGTACTTC	CASSLGGGISSEQYF
TRBV6-5	TRBD1	NA	TRBJ1-6	TGTGCCAGCAGTAGGACAGGGGGCGCGGGTTCACCCCTCCACTTT	CASSRTGGAGSPLHF
TRBV6-4	NA	NA	TRBJ2-7	TGTGCCAGGATTAGCGGACCCCCCTCCTACGAGCAGTACTTC	CARISGPPSYEQYF
TRBV7-2	TRBD1	NA	TRBJ2-1	TGTGCCAGCAGCTTAGGCCATCCGCGGACAGGGTTAGAGCAGTTCTTC	CASSLGHPRTGLEQFF
TRBV5-1	NA	NA	TRBJ1-5	TGCGCCAGCAGCTTGGAAGGTCGGGAGGGCAATCAGCCCCAGCATTTT	CASSLEGREGNQPQHF
TRBV18	NA	NA	TRBJ1-1	TGTGCCAGCTCACCACCCCCGACTAGGTCGACTGCATGGACTGAAGCTTTCTTT	CASSPPPTRSTAWTEAFF
TRBV11-2	TRBD2	NA	TRBJ2-2	TGTGCTAGCAGCCAGTCAGTAGCGGGGGCGAACACCGGGGAGCTGTTTTTT	CASSQSVAGANTGELFF
TRBV7-9	NA	NA	TRBJ2-3	TGTGCCAGCAGCTCACAAGGGGGTCCCCAGGGGCCGCAGTATTTT	CASSSQGGPQGPQYF
TRBV5-5	TRBD2	once	TRBJ2-3	TGTGCCAGCAGCTTGGGACTAGCGGGGGGCCTCACAGATACGCAGTATTTT	CASSLGLAGGLTDTQYF
TRBV29-1	NA	NA	TRBJ1-2	TGCAGCGTAGAGGACGGAGGCTATGGCTACACCTTC	CSVEDGGYGYTF
TRBV30	NA	once	TRBJ2-3	TGTGCCTGGAGCCCCACCCGGAGTAGCACAGATACGCAGTATTTT	CAWSPTRSSTDTQYF
TRBV28	NA	NA	TRBJ1-1	TGTGCCAGCAGAGCGCCGACAGCGAGCACTGAAGCTTTCTTT	CASRAPTASTEAFF
TRBV28	NA	NA	TRBJ1-1	TGTGCCAGCAGCCCCTTAGGGGGGAACACTGAAGCTTTCTTT	CASSPLGGNTEAFF
TRBV21-1	NA	NA	TRBJ1-5	TGTGCCAGCAGCACACTTCGGGACTCCTATAGCAATCGGCCCCAGCATTTT	CASSTLRDSYSNRPQHF